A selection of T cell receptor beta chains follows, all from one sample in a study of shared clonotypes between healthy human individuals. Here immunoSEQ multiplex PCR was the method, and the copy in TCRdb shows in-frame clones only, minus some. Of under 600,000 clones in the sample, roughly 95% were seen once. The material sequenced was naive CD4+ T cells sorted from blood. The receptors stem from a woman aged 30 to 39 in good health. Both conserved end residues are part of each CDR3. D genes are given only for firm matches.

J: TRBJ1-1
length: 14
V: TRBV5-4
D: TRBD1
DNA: TGTGCCAGCAGCCCCCGCGGGACAGTCAGTGGAGCTTTCTTT
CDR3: CASSPRGTVSGAFF

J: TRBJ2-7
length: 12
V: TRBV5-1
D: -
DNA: TGCGCCAGCAGCTTGAATTTCTACGAGCAGTACTTC
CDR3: CASSLNFYEQYF

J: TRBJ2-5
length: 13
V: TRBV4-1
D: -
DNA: TGCGCCAGCAGCCAAGTTCAGGTCGAGACCCAGTACTTC
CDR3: CASSQVQVETQYF

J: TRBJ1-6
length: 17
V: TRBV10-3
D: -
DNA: TGTGCCATCAGTGAGTCGGGAAGTAGTACAGGGCCTTCACCCCTCCACTTT
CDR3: CAISESGSSTGPSPLHF

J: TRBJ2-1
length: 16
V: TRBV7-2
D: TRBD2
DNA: TGTGCCAGCAGCTCGAGGACTAGCGGGGTTATTAAGGAGCAGTTCTTC
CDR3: CASSSRTSGVIKEQFF

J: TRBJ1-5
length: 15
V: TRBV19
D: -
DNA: TGTGCCAGTAGTACCGGAGGATACCAAAATCAGCCCCAGCATTTT
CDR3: CASSTGGYQNQPQHF

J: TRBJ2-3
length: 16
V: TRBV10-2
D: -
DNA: TGCGCCAGCAGTGAGTCTCAATCTCACTTCGGGGATACGCAGTATTTT
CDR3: CASSESQSHFGDTQYF

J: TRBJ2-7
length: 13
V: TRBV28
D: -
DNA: TGTGCCAGCCGCCCCGGTCAGACCTACGAGCAGTACTTC
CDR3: CASRPGQTYEQYF

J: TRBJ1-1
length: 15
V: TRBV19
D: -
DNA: TGTGCCAGTAGTACTGGAAGGCCGCTGAGCACTGAAGCTTTCTTT
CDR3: CASSTGRPLSTEAFF

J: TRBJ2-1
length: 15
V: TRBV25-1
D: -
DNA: TGTGCCAGCACCCGATCTGGCGACTCCTACAATGAGCAGTTCTTC
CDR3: CASTRSGDSYNEQFF

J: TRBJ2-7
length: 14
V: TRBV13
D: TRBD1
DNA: TGTGCCAGCAGCTTGGCCGGGACAGGGCGCGAGCAGTACTTC
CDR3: CASSLAGTGREQYF

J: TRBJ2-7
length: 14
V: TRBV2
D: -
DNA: TGTGCCAGCAGTGTCGCGGAGCCTCCCCACGAGCAGTACTTC
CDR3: CASSVAEPPHEQYF

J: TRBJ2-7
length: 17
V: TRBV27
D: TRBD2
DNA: TGTGCCAGCAGCCTGTACCCTCGGGCGGGAGTCTTCGACGAGCAGTACTTC
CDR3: CASSLYPRAGVFDEQYF

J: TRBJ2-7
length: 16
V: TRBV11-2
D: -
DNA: TGTGCCAGCAGCTTAGAGGCAGGTGGGAGCTCCTACGAGCAGTACTTC
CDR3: CASSLEAGGSSYEQYF

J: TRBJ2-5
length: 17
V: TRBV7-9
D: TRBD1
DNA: TGTGCCACCCAAACTACGTGGGACAGGGGGCTTAGGGAGACCCAGTACTTC
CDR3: CATQTTWDRGLRETQYF

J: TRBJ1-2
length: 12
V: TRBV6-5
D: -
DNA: TGTGCCAGCAGGGAAGGCGGTTCTGGCTACACCTTC
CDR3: CASREGGSGYTF

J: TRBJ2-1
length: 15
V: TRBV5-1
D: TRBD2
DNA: TGCGCCAGCAGCTTGGTGCGGGAGGTCTACAATGAGCAGTTCTTC
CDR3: CASSLVREVYNEQFF

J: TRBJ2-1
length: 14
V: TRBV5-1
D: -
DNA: TGCGCCAGCAGCTTCTACGGGGACCTCAATGAGCAGTTCTTC
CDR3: CASSFYGDLNEQFF

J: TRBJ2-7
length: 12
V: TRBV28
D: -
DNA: TGTGCCAGCAGTTCCCTTGTGGGGAGGCGGTACTTC
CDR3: CASSSLVGRRYF

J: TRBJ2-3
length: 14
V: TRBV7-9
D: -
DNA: TGTGCCAGCAGCTTTACAGGGACCACAGATACGCAGTATTTT
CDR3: CASSFTGTTDTQYF

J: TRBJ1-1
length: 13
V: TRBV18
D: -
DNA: TGTGCCAGCTCACCACCGGAACCCTATGAAGCTTTCTTT
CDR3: CASSPPEPYEAFF

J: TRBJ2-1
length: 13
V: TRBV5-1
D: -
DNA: TGCGCCAGCAGCGCGGGACAGAACAATGAGCAGTTCTTC
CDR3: CASSAGQNNEQFF

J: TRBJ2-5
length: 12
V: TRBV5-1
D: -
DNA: TGCGCCAGCAGCGACCAGGGGGAGACCCAGTACTTC
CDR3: CASSDQGETQYF

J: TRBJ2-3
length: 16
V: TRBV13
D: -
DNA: TGTGCCAGCAGCTTACTCGTGGGGAGGAGCACAGATACGCAGTATTTT
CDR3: CASSLLVGRSTDTQYF

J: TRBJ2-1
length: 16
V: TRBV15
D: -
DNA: TGTGCCACCAGCCCCCGGGCAAGCGGAGTATACAATGAGCAGTTCTTC
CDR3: CATSPRASGVYNEQFF

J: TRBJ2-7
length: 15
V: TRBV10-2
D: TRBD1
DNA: TGCGCCAGCAGTGTGGGGACAGGGGAGATTCACGAGCAGTACTTC
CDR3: CASSVGTGEIHEQYF

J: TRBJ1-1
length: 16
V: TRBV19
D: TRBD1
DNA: TGTGCCAGTAGTATTTCGCGGGACAGGGGTCCCGGTGGAGCTTTCTTT
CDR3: CASSISRDRGPGGAFF

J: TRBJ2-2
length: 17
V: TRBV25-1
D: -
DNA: TGTGCCAGCAGCGGAGGTAAAGGGACCTTCGACACCGGGGAGCTGTTTTTT
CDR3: CASSGGKGTFDTGELFF

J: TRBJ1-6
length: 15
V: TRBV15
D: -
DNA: TGTGCCACCAGCGGAGCCCCCCCTCTCGCTTCACCCCTCCACTTT
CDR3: CATSGAPPLASPLHF

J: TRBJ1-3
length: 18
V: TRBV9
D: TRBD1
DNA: TGTGCCAGCAGCCTGCGGGACAGGGCGAATATAGGGGCGGACACCATATATTTT
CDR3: CASSLRDRANIGADTIYF

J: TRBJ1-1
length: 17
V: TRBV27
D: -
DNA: TGTGCCAGCAGCCGGCGTGGATATACAGGGTTGGGCACTGAAGCTTTCTTT
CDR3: CASSRRGYTGLGTEAFF

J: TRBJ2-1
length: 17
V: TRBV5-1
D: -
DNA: TGCGCCAGCAGCGGAGGAGTATCAGGGGTGGAGGGCAATGAGCAGTTCTTC
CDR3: CASSGGVSGVEGNEQFF

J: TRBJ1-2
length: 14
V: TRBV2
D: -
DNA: TGTGCCAGCAGCCTCGGACCCGGGGGGTCAGGCTACACCTTC
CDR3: CASSLGPGGSGYTF